This is a list of T cell receptor beta chains from one sample in a study of cytomegalovirus exposure and HLA in healthy donors. Profiling relied on immunoSEQ multiplex PCR, and the TCRdb table lists in-frame clones only, not all of them. The sample carries tens of thousands of clones, about 85% recorded once. The specimen sequenced was PBMCs. The origin of the receptors is a man aged 25-45 years in good health and CMV-seronegative. The CDR3 runs from the conserved cysteine through the conserved F or W. Fields, in order: clone size, V gene, D gene, J gene, CDR3 DNA, CDR3 protein. The D gene is left open where the match is weak. Expanded clones get a size class; other rows say once, few or many, or leave the size out.

clone_size: .
v_call: TRBV14
d_call: TRBD2
j_call: TRBJ2-3
cdr3_nt: TGTGCCAGCAGCCAAGCGACTGGGACTAGTTCGGATACGCAGTATTTT
cdr3_aa: CASSQATGTSSDTQYF

clone_size: .
v_call: TRBV27
d_call: .
j_call: TRBJ2-7
cdr3_nt: TGTGCCAGCAGTTTATCTTCCCCGGGGACCTACGAGCAGTACTTC
cdr3_aa: CASSLSSPGTYEQYF

clone_size: .
v_call: TRBV12-2
d_call: .
j_call: TRBJ2-1
cdr3_nt: TGTGCAAGTCGCTGGACAGGGAACAATGAGCAGTTCTTC
cdr3_aa: CASRWTGNNEQFF

clone_size: few
v_call: TRBV7-9
d_call: .
j_call: TRBJ1-2
cdr3_nt: TGTGCCAGCAGCTTGTTGCGGGGTGGCTACACCTTC
cdr3_aa: CASSLLRGGYTF

clone_size: .
v_call: TRBV11-3
d_call: .
j_call: TRBJ2-3
cdr3_nt: TGTGCCAGCAGCATTAGTCGGGATACGCAGTATTTT
cdr3_aa: CASSISRDTQYF

clone_size: .
v_call: TRBV10-1
d_call: .
j_call: TRBJ1-2
cdr3_nt: TGCGCCAGCAGAGCGGACGGTGATAACTATGGCTACACCTTC
cdr3_aa: CASRADGDNYGYTF

clone_size: once
v_call: TRBV19
d_call: .
j_call: TRBJ1-1
cdr3_nt: TGTGCCAGTAGTATTACAAGGAACACTGAAGCTTTCTTT
cdr3_aa: CASSITRNTEAFF

clone_size: few
v_call: TRBV7-2
d_call: TRBD1
j_call: TRBJ2-1
cdr3_nt: TGTGCCAGCAGCTCGGGACAGACAGGGGGACTTAACTACAATGAGCAGTTCTTC
cdr3_aa: CASSSGQTGGLNYNEQFF

clone_size: once
v_call: TRBV2
d_call: .
j_call: TRBJ2-4
cdr3_nt: TGTGCCAGCAGTCTGACCGCCCAGGGGAATAACATTCAGTACTTC
cdr3_aa: CASSLTAQGNNIQYF

clone_size: .
v_call: TRBV4-1
d_call: .
j_call: TRBJ2-3
cdr3_nt: TGCGCCAGCAGTTTTCAGGGCACAGATACGCAGTATTTT
cdr3_aa: CASSFQGTDTQYF

clone_size: .
v_call: TRBV10-3
d_call: TRBD1
j_call: TRBJ2-3
cdr3_nt: TGTGCCATCAGCCGGATGGGACAGGGGATGGATACGCAGTATTTT
cdr3_aa: CAISRMGQGMDTQYF